The 18 T cell receptor beta chains in this list originate from one sample, sequenced in a study of Tregs in tolerant kidney transplant recipients. Using immunoSEQ multiplex PCR, the repertoire was profiled, and TCRdb retains in-frame clones only, with some absent. The sample has some 70,000 clones, 84% seen once. The material sequenced was CD4+ T cells from blood. These receptor sequences come from a human donor in good health.

The chain has TRBV5-1 and TRBJ2-3, with D hard to call. V lost 1 base, J lost 4 bases, and 7 bases lay in between. Germline CDR1 is SGHRS and CDR2 is YFSETQ. The CDR3 consists of 13 residues. The CDR3 nucleotides read TGCGCCAGCAGCTTGCGACTCCCAGATACGCAGTATTTT. It encodes CASSLRLPDTQYF.

This clone was detected a few times. The rearrangement links TRBV7-8 to TRBJ1-1; 8 positions match TRBD1. Germline assignment: CDR1 SGHVS and CDR2 FQNEAQ. J was trimmed by 7 bases and V by 5 bases; bases with no gene match: 9. The CDR3 is 14 amino acids. This chain's CDR3 is CASSIDRGDGEAFF. CDR3 bases: TGTGCCAGCAGCATAGACAGGGGAGACGGTGAAGCTTTCTTT.

The chain recombines TRBV11-2 with TRBJ2-5; D call uncertain. Germline V gene lookup returns CDR1 SGHAT and CDR2 FQNNGV. The CDR3 is made up of 13 amino acids. V was trimmed by 8 bases and J by 1 base, leaving 11 bases between them. CDR3 nucleotide sequence: TGTGCCAGCGGCCTGACGCGCCAAGAGACCCAGTACTTC. Protein product: CASGLTRQETQYF.

The chain couples TRBV6-5 to TRBJ1-4, with a tentative D call TRBD1 (6 bases). V was pared by 7 bases and J by 11 bases, with 23 bases between. Germline values: CDR1 MNHEY, CDR2 SVGAGI. The CDR3 extends over 15 amino acids. As DNA, the CDR3 is TGTGCCAGCAAGGAAGGAGGGGGGCGCCGAGGGAAACTGTTTTTT. Translated, it gives CASKEGGGRRGKLFF.

The chain employs TRBV4-3 and TRBJ1-1; D is unclear. Germline V gene data show CDR1 as LGHNA and CDR2 as YSLEER. V was clipped by 2 bases and J by 3 bases, with 10 bases between them. There are 14 residues in the CDR3. For the CDR3, the DNA is TGCGCCAGCAGCCAACTTAATTGGGACACTGAAGCTTTCTTT. Translation gives CASSQLNWDTEAFF.

The rearrangement links TRBV19 to TRBJ2-7; 8 bases align to TRBD1. The CDR3 runs to 12 residues. The J segment lost 5 bases and the V segment lost 4 bases, leaving 1 base of the junction unmatched. Germline V gene sequence: CDR1 LNHDA, CDR2 SQIVND (reference sequence). CDR3 residues: CASSTTGDEQYF. The DNA of the CDR3 is TGTGCCAGTAGTACGACAGGGGACGAGCAGTACTTC.

V and J are TRBV27 and TRBJ1-5; D unclear. CDR3 length equals 14 residues. Germline values: CDR1 MNHEY, CDR2 SMNVEV (reference sequence). With 3 bases removed from V and 3 bases from J, the gap between germline ends came to 9 bases. Here the CDR3 DNA reads TGTGCCAGCAGTTTTAGAGGGATCAATCAGCCCCAGCATTTT. It yields the protein CASSFRGINQPQHF.

The chain has TRBV6-5 and TRBJ2-3; a possible D gene is TRBD2 (5 bases). The CDR3 contains 14 residues. Trimming took 2 bases from V and 5 from J, leaving 11 bases between them. Germline loops: CDR1 MNHEY, CDR2 SVGAGI. This chain's CDR3 is CASSYGSREDTQYF. The CDR3, as DNA: TGTGCCAGCAGTTACGGTTCGAGGGAAGATACGCAGTATTTT.

The chain is built from TRBV29-1 and TRBJ2-7; weak D call: TRBD1 (6 bases). V lost 2 bases, J lost 5 bases, and 16 bases lay in between. CDR3 length equals 14 residues. Germline V gives CDR1 SQVTM, CDR2 ANQGSEA. The CDR3 DNA follows: TGCAGCGTTGAAATCGGCCAGGGGTTAGACGAGCAGTACTTC. This gives the protein CSVEIGQGLDEQYF.

CDR3 loop: CASSRLESEQYF. The CDR3 DNA sequence: TGTGCCAGCAGTCGACTAGAATCCGAGCAGTACTTC. The rearrangement uses TRBV7-2 and TRBJ2-7; D may be TRBD2 (6 bases). CDR1 and CDR2 from the germline V gene are SGHTA and FQGNSA. With 6 bases removed from V and 6 bases from J, the gap between germline ends came to 12 bases. The CDR3 is 12 residues long.

This chain links TRBV6-5 with TRBJ1-2, with a weak D call TRBD1 (5 bases). CDR3 size: 14 residues. The ends were cut back, 2 bases at V and 2 bases at J, with 9 bases in the middle. Germline lookup yields CDR1 MNHEY and CDR2 SVGAGI. CDR3 residues: CASSYRGPNYGYTF. The CDR3 DNA sequence: TGTGCCAGCAGTTACAGGGGACCGAACTATGGCTACACCTTC.

The rearrangement joins TRBV2 to TRBJ1-1; D gene ambiguous. The length of the CDR3 is 11 residues. The V gene lost 3 bases and the J gene lost 8 bases, with 7 bases spanning the gap. Germline CDR1 SNHLY, CDR2 FYNNEI. The CDR3 bases are TGTGCCAGCAGTGATGCCCAGGAAGCTTTCTTT. It yields the protein CASSDAQEAFF.

V is TRBV7-8 and J is TRBJ2-5; possibly TRBD2 for D (6 bases). CDR3 length equals 13 residues. The germline gives CDR1 SGHVS, CDR2 FQNEAQ. Trimming left V 4 bases short and J 3 bases short, with 9 bases between. CDR3 in amino acids: CASSSGGKETQYF. CDR3 nucleotide sequence: TGTGCCAGCAGCTCAGGAGGGAAAGAGACCCAGTACTTC.

The V and J genes are TRBV9 and TRBJ2-1, with D possibly matching TRBD1 (7 bases). This CDR3 is 17 amino acids long. Per the germline V gene, CDR1 is SGDLS and CDR2 is YYNGEE. V dropped 0 bases and J dropped 4 bases, with 17 bases sitting between them. In nucleotides, the CDR3 is TGTGCCAGCAGCGTAGGCGGCGGGACAGATATATACAATGAGCAGTTCTTC. Protein sequence: CASSVGGGTDIYNEQFF.

The V gene is TRBV5-1, the J gene TRBJ2-1; 8 bases agree with TRBD2. V shed 4 bases, J shed 6 bases, and the junction held 6 bases outside the gene matches. This CDR3 region has 14 residues. Germline loops: CDR1 SGHRS, CDR2 YFSETQ. Here the CDR3 reads CASSRAGVTNEQFF. The CDR3 bases are TGCGCCAGCAGCAGAGCGGGAGTGACCAATGAGCAGTTCTTC.

The J gene is TRBJ2-1, the V gene TRBV2; no firm D call. Trimming cost V 1 base and J 1 base, with 2 bases left between them. In germline, CDR1 is SNHLY, CDR2 FYNNEI. The CDR3 contains 13 residues. Here the CDR3 DNA reads TGTGCCAGCAGTGAAGAATCCTACAATGAGCAGTTCTTC. This codes for CASSEESYNEQFF.

V and J are TRBV6-5 and TRBJ2-3; possibly TRBD2 for D (6 bases). There are 15 residues in the CDR3. Trimming took off 2 bases at V and 1 base at J, with 10 bases between the two ends. The germline gives CDR1 MNHEY, CDR2 SVGAGI. In DNA, the CDR3 is TGTGCCAGCAGTTACGGGGGGACGGGCACAGATACGCAGTATTTT. Its protein product is CASSYGGTGTDTQYF.

The V call is TRBV5-6, the J call TRBJ2-5, with unresolved D. Germline V gene data show CDR1 as SGHDT and CDR2 as YYEEEE. The CDR3 has 14 residues. V lost 0 bases and J lost 5, with 11 bases in between. CDR3 sequence: CASSLAVGYETQYF. The CDR3 DNA sequence: TGTGCCAGCAGCTTGGCGGTGGGGTATGAGACCCAGTACTTC.